A selection of T cell receptor beta chains follows, all from one sample in a study of T cells after posttransplantation cyclophosphamide. TCRdb keeps only in-frame clones here, not all; method: immunoSEQ multiplex PCR. Sampling found over 35,000 clones, none seen once. The sample taken for sequencing was PBMCs. The receptors shown here come from a man aged 40-55 years in good health, CMV-negative, and a related stem cell transplant donor. CDR3s include the opening cysteine and the closing phenylalanine or tryptophan. Each record gives: D gene, J gene, clone size, V gene, CDR3 DNA, CDR3 protein. D genes are given only for firm matches. Expanded clones are given a class, and other clones once, few, many or no size at all.

TRBD1 TRBJ1-5 . TRBV25-1 TGTGCCAGCAGTGAATCGAGGGGGACAGGGATAAATCAGCCCCAGCATTTT CASSESRGTGINQPQHF
TRBD1 TRBJ1-1 many TRBV25-1 TGTGCCAGCAGTGGGACAGGCGGGAACACTGAAGCTTTCTTT CASSGTGGNTEAFF
. TRBJ1-3 many TRBV6-5 TGTGCCAGCAGTCGGGACACTTCTGGAAACACCATATATTTT CASSRDTSGNTIYF
TRBD2 TRBJ2-7 . TRBV7-2 TGTGCCAGCAGCTTTAGCGGGGCTTCGGGCGAGCAGTACTTC CASSFSGASGEQYF
. TRBJ1-2 many TRBV5-1 TGCGCCAGCAGCTTTGAGGGTCTTGGGGGCTACACCTTC CASSFEGLGGYTF
TRBD2 TRBJ2-7 many TRBV5-6 TGTGCCAGCAGCTCCAGGACTAGCGGGGTCTACGAGCAGTACTTC CASSSRTSGVYEQYF
. TRBJ2-1 medium-sized TRBV10-3 TGTGCCATCAGTGACCCGGCAGGGGGGATGGATGAGCAGTTCTTC CAISDPAGGMDEQFF
TRBD2 TRBJ2-1 many TRBV2 TGTGCCAGTTACCCGGGACTAGCGGGACTTAGCAATGAGCAGTTCTTC CASYPGLAGLSNEQFF
. TRBJ2-1 many TRBV6-4 TGTGCCAGCAGTGACGTGAGAGGGTCCTACAATGAGCAGTTCTTC CASSDVRGSYNEQFF
TRBD1 TRBJ1-1 . TRBV5-1 TGCGCCAGCAGCTTGGTTAGTCCCGGGACAGGGGTGAACACTGAAGCTTTCTTT CASSLVSPGTGVNTEAFF
. TRBJ1-2 many TRBV27 TGTGCCAGCAGTCCGATTTCCGGGACTAACTATGGCTACACCTTC CASSPISGTNYGYTF